Listed below are T cell receptor beta chains from one sample, sequenced in a study of T cell responses to AZD1222 COVID-19 vaccine. Assay: immunoSEQ multiplex PCR; the TCRdb copy retains only in-frame clones and omits some. The sample lists fewer than 120,000 clones; 81% were seen once. The specimen was peripheral blood, collected on day 0 of AZD1222 vaccination. Receptors were obtained from an adult in good health. The CDR3 runs from the conserved cysteine through the conserved F or W. The D gene is left open where the match is weak.

J gene	V gene	D gene	CDR3 protein
TRBJ1-1	TRBV3-1/TRBV3-2	TRBD1	CASSSGQYLFTEAFF
TRBJ1-6	TRBV27	NA	CASSFRGRDSPLHF
TRBJ2-1	TRBV12-3/TRBV12-4	NA	CASSLSHEQFF
TRBJ2-1	TRBV5-1	NA	CASSLGGTTAYNEQFF
TRBJ2-3	TRBV30	NA	CAWSTSISDTQYF
TRBJ1-6	TRBV28	NA	CASSLGTSRGYNSPLHF
TRBJ1-3	TRBV6-6	NA	CASTITSGSGNTIYF
TRBJ2-2	TRBV28	TRBD1	CASEPNGQGRTGELFF
TRBJ2-1	TRBV7-2	TRBD2	CASSPTSGANNEQFF
TRBJ2-5	TRBV18	NA	CASSPRVQRRTQYF
TRBJ1-5	TRBV10-3	NA	CAISESVGDKNQPQHF
TRBJ2-3	TRBV7-2	NA	CASSLARGTDTQYF
TRBJ1-2	TRBV6-5	NA	CASSSNYGYTF
TRBJ2-7	TRBV6-5	TRBD1	CASRTGQLSSYEQYF
TRBJ2-1	TRBV28	TRBD2	CASSPAGLAGVGEQFF
TRBJ2-7	TRBV12-3/TRBV12-4	TRBD2	CASSGGGPYEQYF
TRBJ1-2	TRBV28	NA	CASSPTTGYGYTF
TRBJ1-4	TRBV4-3	NA	CASSQGTVFPNEKLFF
TRBJ2-3	TRBV10-3	NA	CAIRNVPGSTDTQYF
TRBJ1-5	TRBV6-2/TRBV6-3	NA	CASSYMAPSAQHF
TRBJ2-7	TRBV15	NA	CATSRDKGWLYEQYF
TRBJ2-4	TRBV6-5	TRBD2	CASRVREGGKNIQYF
TRBJ2-2	TRBV18	TRBD2	CASSPQRGGPTGELFF
TRBJ2-7	TRBV19	NA	CASSIDRGLSYEQYF
TRBJ2-3	TRBV11-3	NA	CASSLSGSTDTQYF
TRBJ1-5	TRBV7-9	NA	CASSDQNQPQHF
TRBJ1-1	TRBV28	NA	CASSPPGTRGAFF
TRBJ2-7	TRBV7-2	NA	CASSPRTDMPYEQYF
TRBJ1-1	TRBV11-2	TRBD1	CASSLMGQMNTEAFF
TRBJ2-6	TRBV19	TRBD1	CASSSTGTGANVLTF
TRBJ2-7	TRBV7-2	NA	CASSSATGNEQYF
TRBJ2-1	TRBV6-1	TRBD2	CASSELSGGAYEQFF
TRBJ1-4	TRBV7-9	NA	CASSLGGRTNEKLFF
TRBJ1-1	TRBV6-5	NA	CASSPFDRNTEAFF
TRBJ2-1	TRBV5-1	NA	CASSLDGGVLNEQFF
TRBJ2-7	TRBV28	TRBD1	CASSPQGAWSYEQYF
TRBJ2-3	TRBV11-3	TRBD2	CASSLGHGGTDTQYF
TRBJ1-1	TRBV6-5	NA	CASSPPGRGGEAFF
TRBJ1-1	TRBV6-2/TRBV6-3	NA	CASSYSGRRNTEAFF
TRBJ2-6	TRBV29-1	NA	CSVEDQGFSGANVLTF
TRBJ2-7	TRBV21-1	NA	CASSKTGTALYEQYF
TRBJ2-5	TRBV7-9	TRBD1	CASSLGQGRWETQYF